The clone carrying this T cell receptor beta chain has more than one count but fewer than ten. What it binds is unknown. Germline V lookup: CDR1 SQVTM, CDR2 ANQGSEA. V was clipped by 6 bases and J by 1 base, with 9 bases between them. The CDR3 has 12 residues. These data are taken from a study of cytomegalovirus exposure and HLA in healthy donors. The PCR was carried out with 60 Vbeta primers and 13 Jbeta primers. TCRdb's table, derived via immunoSEQ multiplex PCR, lists solely in-frame clones and lacks some. This sample has around 220,000 clones; over 75% occur once, and the top ten carry 1.5% to 2%. Study-wide results and caveats: It was reported in a later analysis that an Asian-associated ancestry cluster showed fewer N-insertions than the 666-donor mean. Cytomegalovirus association was listed for around 180 TCR beta chains.

The sample taken for sequencing was PBMCs. The chain combines TRBV29-1 with TRBJ1-1; D is uncertain. The origin of this receptor is a man between 18 and 29 years old in good health and CMV-seronegative. Here the CDR3 DNA reads TGCAGCGTCGGGATTGGGAACACTGAAGCTTTCTTT. Amino acids: CSVGIGNTEAFF.